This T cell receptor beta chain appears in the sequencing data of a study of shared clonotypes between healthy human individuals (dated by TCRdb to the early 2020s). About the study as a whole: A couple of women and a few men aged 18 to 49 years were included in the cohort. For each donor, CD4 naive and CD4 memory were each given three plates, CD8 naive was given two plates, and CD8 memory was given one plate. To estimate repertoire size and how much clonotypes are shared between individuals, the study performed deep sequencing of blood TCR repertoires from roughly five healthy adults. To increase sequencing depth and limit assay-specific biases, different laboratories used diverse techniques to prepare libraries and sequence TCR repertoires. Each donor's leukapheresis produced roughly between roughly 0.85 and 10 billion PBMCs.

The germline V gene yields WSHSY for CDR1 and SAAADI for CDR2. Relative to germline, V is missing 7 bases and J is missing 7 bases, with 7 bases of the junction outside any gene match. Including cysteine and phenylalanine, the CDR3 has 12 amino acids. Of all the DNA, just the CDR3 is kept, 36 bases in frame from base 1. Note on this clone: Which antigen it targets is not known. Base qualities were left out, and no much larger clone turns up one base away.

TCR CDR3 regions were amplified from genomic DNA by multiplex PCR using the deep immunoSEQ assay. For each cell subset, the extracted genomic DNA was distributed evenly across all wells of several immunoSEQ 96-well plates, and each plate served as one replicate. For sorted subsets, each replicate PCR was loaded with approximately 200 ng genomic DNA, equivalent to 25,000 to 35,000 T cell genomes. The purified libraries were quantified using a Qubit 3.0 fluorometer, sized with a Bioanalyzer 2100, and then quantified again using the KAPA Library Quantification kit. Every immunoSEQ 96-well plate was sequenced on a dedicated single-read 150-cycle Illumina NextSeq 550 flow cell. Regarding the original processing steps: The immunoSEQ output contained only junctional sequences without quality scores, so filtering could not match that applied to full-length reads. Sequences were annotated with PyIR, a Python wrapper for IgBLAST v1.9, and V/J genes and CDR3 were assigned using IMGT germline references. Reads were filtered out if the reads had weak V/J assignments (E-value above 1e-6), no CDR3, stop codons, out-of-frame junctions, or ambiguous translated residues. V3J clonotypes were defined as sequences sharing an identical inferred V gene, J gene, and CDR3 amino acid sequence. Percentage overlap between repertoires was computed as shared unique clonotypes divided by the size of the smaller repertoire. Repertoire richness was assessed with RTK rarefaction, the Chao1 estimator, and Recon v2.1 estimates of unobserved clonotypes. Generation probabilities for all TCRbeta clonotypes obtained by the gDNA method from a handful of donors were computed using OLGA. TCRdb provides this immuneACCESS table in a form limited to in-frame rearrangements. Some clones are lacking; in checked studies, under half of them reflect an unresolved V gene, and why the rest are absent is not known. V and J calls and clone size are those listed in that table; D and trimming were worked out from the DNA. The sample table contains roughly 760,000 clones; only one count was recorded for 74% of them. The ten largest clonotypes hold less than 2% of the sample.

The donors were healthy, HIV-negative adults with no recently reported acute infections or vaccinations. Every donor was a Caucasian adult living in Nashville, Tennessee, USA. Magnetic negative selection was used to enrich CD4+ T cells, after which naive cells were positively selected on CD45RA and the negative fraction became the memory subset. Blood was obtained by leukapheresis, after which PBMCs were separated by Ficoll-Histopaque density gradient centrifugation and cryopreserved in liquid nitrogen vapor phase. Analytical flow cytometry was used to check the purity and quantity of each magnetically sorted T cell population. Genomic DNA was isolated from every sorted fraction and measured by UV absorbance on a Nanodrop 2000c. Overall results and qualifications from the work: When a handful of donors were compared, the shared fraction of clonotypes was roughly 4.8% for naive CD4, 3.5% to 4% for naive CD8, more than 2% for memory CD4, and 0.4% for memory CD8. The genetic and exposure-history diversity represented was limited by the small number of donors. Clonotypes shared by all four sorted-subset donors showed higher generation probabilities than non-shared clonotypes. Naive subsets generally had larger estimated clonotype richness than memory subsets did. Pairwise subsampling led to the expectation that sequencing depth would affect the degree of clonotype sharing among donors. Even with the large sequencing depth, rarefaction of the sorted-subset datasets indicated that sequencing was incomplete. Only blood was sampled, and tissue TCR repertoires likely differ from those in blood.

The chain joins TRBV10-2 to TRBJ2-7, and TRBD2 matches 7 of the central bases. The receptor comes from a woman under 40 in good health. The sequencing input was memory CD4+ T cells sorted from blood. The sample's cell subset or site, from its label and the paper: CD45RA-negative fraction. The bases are TGCGCCAGCACGGGGGGTAATTTAGAGCAGTACTTC. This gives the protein CASTGGNLEQYF.